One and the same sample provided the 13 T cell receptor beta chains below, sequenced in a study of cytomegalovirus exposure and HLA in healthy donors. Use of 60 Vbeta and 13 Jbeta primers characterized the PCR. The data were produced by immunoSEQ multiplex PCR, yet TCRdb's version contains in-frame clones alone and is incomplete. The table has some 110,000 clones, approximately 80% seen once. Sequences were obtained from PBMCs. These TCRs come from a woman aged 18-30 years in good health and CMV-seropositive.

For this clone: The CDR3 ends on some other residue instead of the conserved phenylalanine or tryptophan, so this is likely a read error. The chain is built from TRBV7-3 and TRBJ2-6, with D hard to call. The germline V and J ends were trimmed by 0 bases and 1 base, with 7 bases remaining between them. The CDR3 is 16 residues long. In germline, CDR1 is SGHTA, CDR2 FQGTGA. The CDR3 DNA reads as TGTGCCAGCAGCTTAACGATGGAGTCTGGGGCCAACGTCCTGACTGTC. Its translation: CASSLTMESGANVLTV.

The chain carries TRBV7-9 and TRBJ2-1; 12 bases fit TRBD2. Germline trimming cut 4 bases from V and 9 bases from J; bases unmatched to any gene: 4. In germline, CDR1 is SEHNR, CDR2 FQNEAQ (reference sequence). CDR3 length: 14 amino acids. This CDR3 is CASSSRTSGVEQFF. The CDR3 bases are TGTGCCAGCAGCTCCCGGACTAGCGGGGTTGAGCAGTTCTTC.

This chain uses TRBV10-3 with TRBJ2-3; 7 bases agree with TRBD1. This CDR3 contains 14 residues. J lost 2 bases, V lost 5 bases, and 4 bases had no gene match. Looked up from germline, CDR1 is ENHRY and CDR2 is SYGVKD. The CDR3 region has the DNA TGTGCCATCAGTCAGGGACAGAACACAGATACGCAGTATTTT. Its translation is CAISQGQNTDTQYF.

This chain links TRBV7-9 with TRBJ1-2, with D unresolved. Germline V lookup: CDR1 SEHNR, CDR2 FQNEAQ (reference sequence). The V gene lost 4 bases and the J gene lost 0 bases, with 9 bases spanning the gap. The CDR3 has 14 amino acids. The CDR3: CASSSSFANYGYTF. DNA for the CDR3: TGTGCCAGCAGCTCGAGTTTCGCTAACTATGGCTACACCTTC.

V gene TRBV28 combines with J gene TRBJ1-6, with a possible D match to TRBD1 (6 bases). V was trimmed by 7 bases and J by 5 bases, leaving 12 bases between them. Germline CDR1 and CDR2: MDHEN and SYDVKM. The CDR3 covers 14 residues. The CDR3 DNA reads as TGTGCCAGCACCTTAACAGGGAATAATTCACCCCTCCACTTT. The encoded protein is CASTLTGNNSPLHF.

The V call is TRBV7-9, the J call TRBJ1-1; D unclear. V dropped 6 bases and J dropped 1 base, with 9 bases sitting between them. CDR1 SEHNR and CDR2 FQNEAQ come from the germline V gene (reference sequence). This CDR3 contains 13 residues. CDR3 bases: TGTGCCAGCAGAGTAGGCGGGAACACTGAAGCTTTCTTT. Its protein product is CASRVGGNTEAFF.

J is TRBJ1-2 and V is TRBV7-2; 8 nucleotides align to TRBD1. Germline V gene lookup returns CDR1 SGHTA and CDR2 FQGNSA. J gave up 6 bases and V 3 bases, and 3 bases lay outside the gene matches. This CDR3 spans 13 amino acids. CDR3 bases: TGTGCCAGCAGCTTGGGGACAGGACATGGCTACACCTTC. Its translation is CASSLGTGHGYTF.

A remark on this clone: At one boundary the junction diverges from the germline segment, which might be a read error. The CDR3 DNA follows: TGTTCCAGCACCGGTTCCCTTGACACTGAAGCTTTCTTT. Translating gives CSSTGSLDTEAFF. This chain joins TRBV7-9 and TRBJ1-1; no clear D gene. CDR3 length equals 13 residues. The germline gives CDR1 SEHNR, CDR2 FQNEAQ (reference sequence).

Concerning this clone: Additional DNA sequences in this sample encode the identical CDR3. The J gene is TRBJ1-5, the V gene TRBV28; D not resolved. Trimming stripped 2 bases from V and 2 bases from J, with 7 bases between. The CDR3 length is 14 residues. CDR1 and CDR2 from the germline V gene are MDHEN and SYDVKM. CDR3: CASSLGQGNQPQHF. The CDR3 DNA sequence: TGTGCCAGCAGTTTAGGGCAGGGCAATCAGCCCCAGCATTTT.

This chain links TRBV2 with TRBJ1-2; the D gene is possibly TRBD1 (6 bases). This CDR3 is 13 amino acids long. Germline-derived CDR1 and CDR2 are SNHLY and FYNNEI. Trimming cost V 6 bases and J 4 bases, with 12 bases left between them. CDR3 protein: CASSEQGSYGYTF. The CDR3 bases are TGTGCCAGCAGCGAACAGGGTTCCTATGGCTACACCTTC.

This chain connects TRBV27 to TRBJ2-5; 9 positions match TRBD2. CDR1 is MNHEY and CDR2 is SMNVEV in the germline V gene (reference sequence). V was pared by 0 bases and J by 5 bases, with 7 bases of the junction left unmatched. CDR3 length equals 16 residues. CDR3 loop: CASSLSPAGGPETQYF. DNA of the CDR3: TGTGCCAGCAGTTTATCCCCCGCGGGAGGGCCGGAGACCCAGTACTTC.

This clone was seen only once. DNA of the CDR3: TGTGCCAGCACTCAGGGCAGGGAGGAGTACTTC. It yields the protein CASTQGREEYF. The chain uses TRBV6-5 and TRBJ2-7; possibly TRBD2 for D (6 bases). The germline V gene has CDR1 MNHEY and CDR2 SVGAGI. This CDR3 comprises 11 residues. Trimming took 7 bases from V and 11 from J, leaving 15 bases between them.

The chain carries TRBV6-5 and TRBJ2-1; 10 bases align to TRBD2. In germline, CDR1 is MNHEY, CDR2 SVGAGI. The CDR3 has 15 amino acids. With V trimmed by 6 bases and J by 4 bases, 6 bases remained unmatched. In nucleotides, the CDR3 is TGTGCCAGCAGCCTCGGACTAGCGGAATACAATGAGCAGTTCTTC. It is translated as CASSLGLAEYNEQFF.